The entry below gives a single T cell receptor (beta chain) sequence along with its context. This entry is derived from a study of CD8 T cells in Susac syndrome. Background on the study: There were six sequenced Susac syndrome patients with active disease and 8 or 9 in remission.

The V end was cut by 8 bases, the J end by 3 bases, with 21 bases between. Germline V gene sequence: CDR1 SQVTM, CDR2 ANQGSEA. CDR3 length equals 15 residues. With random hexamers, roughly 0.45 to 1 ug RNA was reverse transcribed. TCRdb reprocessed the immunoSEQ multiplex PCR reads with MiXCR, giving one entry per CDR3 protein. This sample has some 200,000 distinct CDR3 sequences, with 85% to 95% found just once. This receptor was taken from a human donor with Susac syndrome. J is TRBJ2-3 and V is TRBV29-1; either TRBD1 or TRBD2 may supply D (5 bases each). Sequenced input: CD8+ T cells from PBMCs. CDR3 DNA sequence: TGCAGCCCTATCGTGGGGACCGAATTAACAGATACGCAGTATTTT. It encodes CSPIVGTELTDTQYF.